The sequence of this T cell receptor (beta chain) was determined in a study of T-cell memory formation after mild COVID-19. Study-level information: TCR clusters were mostly donor specific.

This clonotype appeared a few times. Antigen specificity is unknown. Study outcomes and limitations: Day 15 to 85 contracting clones showed balanced CD4/CD8; day 15 to 37 expanders favored CD4+. CM and EM subsets held most contracting CD4+ clones; EMRA held CD8+ ones. Pre-infection memory carried some responding clones, suggesting that cross-reactive memory joined.

Germline V gene lookup returns CDR1 SGHAT and CDR2 FQNNGV. V was trimmed by 3 bases and J by 2 bases, leaving 11 bases between them. This CDR3 has 14 residues. From the 5' RACE reads, TCRdb called clonotypes with MiXCR, one entry per CDR3 protein. The profile shows about 200,000 distinct CDR3 sequences, 9.5% to 10% of them singletons. The chain links TRBV11-2 to TRBJ2-7; tentatively, D is TRBD2 (6 bases). The sequenced sample was PBMCs or a T cell subset sorted from them (not recorded which). The source is a man aged 18 to 29 who had mild COVID-19 (a few samples of this study predate the infection). Cell type and time point are not known. The CDR3 is CASSFRDSTYEQYV. The CDR3 DNA reads TGTGCCAGCAGCTTCCGGGACTCTACCTACGAGCAGTACGTC.